The present T cell receptor beta chain was sequenced within a study of cytomegalovirus exposure and HLA in healthy donors. As for the study in general: An early release of data contained approximately 80 million unique TCRs, which came from HLA-typed donors. Study outcomes and limitations: Presence/absence analyses supposed approximately even sequencing depth among donors. Researchers reported from a later analysis that most CMV-associated TCR beta chains appeared HLA-restricted.

In regard to this clone: The antigen is unknown.

The CDR3 loop spans 12 amino acids. The germline gives CDR1 SQVTM, CDR2 ANQGSEA. Trimming took 7 bases from V and 5 from J, leaving 14 bases between them. PCR used 60 Vbeta primers and 13 Jbeta primers. Clones were read by immunoSEQ multiplex PCR, and TCRdb kept only the in-frame ones, dropping some. The data contain about 80,000 clones, around 60% of them seen just once; the ten biggest clones take up 4% to 5.5%. The receptor was derived from a male donor in good health and CMV-seropositive. Sequenced sample: PBMCs. The chain is built from TRBV29-1 and TRBJ2-5, with D possibly being TRBD1 (5 bases). The CDR3 loop is CSGRAGPETQYF. In nucleotides, the CDR3 is TGCAGCGGAAGGGCAGGGCCGGAGACCCAGTACTTC. Variable domain in full (rest from reference TRBV29-1 and TRBJ2-5): SAVISQKPSRDICQRGTSLTIQCQVDSQVTMMFWYRQQPGQSLTLIATANQGSEATYESGFVIDKFPISRPNLTFSTLTVSNMSPEDSSIYLCSGRAGPETQYFGPGTRLLVL.